The rows below give T cell receptor beta chains drawn from one sample of a study of cytomegalovirus exposure and HLA in healthy donors. The protocol was immunoSEQ multiplex PCR, while the TCRdb copy is restricted to in-frame clones and leaves out a portion. The sample has 35,000 to 40,000 clones, 90% to 95% seen once; the top ten hold 2% to 3%. Sequences were obtained from PBMCs. The receptors come from a woman aged 18-35 years in good health and CMV-seronegative. The CDR3 runs from the conserved cysteine through the conserved F or W. D genes are given only for firm matches. The size field is filled for only some rows; it gives once, few, many or a size class.

V gene: TRBV10-3; J gene: TRBJ2-7; clone size: .; D gene: .; CDR3 protein: CAISESDYGNEQYF; CDR3 DNA: TGTGCCATCAGTGAGTCTGACTATGGCAACGAGCAGTACTTC
V gene: TRBV6-6; J gene: TRBJ1-3; clone size: .; D gene: .; CDR3 protein: CASRSGVLSGNTIYF; CDR3 DNA: TGTGCCAGCAGATCGGGGGTTCTCTCTGGAAACACCATATATTTT
V gene: TRBV7-2; J gene: TRBJ2-1; clone size: .; D gene: .; CDR3 protein: CASSLPFLSAYNEQFF; CDR3 DNA: TGTGCCAGCAGCTTACCCTTTTTGAGTGCCTACAATGAGCAGTTCTTC
V gene: TRBV5-4; J gene: TRBJ2-1; clone size: few; D gene: .; CDR3 protein: CASSPTWSSYNEQFF; CDR3 DNA: TGTGCCAGCAGCCCGACGTGGAGCTCCTACAATGAGCAGTTCTTC
V gene: TRBV5-1; J gene: TRBJ2-4; clone size: .; D gene: .; CDR3 protein: CASSPQGLEAKNIQYF; CDR3 DNA: TGCGCCAGCAGCCCACAGGGTCTCGAAGCCAAAAACATTCAGTACTTC
V gene: TRBV7-8; J gene: TRBJ2-1; clone size: .; D gene: TRBD2; CDR3 protein: CASSLVLADPLYYNEQFF; CDR3 DNA: TGTGCCAGCAGCTTAGTACTAGCGGATCCCTTATACTACAATGAGCAGTTCTTC
V gene: TRBV7-3; J gene: TRBJ2-3; clone size: .; D gene: .; CDR3 protein: CASSLTHSTDTQYF; CDR3 DNA: TGTGCCAGCAGCTTAACCCACTCCACAGATACGCAGTATTTT
V gene: TRBV27; J gene: TRBJ1-1; clone size: .; D gene: .; CDR3 protein: CASSLLSRGNTEAFF; CDR3 DNA: TGTGCCAGCAGTTTATTATCCAGGGGGAACACTGAAGCTTTCTTT
V gene: TRBV30; J gene: TRBJ2-6; clone size: .; D gene: .; CDR3 protein: CAWSGGGANVLTF; CDR3 DNA: TGTGCCTGGAGTGGAGGCGGGGCCAACGTCCTGACTTTC
V gene: TRBV27; J gene: TRBJ2-7; clone size: .; D gene: .; CDR3 protein: CASSSFGIGPYEQYF; CDR3 DNA: TGTGCCAGCAGTTCATTCGGGATCGGACCCTACGAGCAGTACTTC
V gene: TRBV28; J gene: TRBJ2-3; clone size: .; D gene: TRBD2; CDR3 protein: CASVVASGISGTDTQYF; CDR3 DNA: TGTGCCAGCGTTGTGGCTAGCGGGATTTCAGGCACAGATACGCAGTATTTT
V gene: TRBV5-5; J gene: TRBJ1-1; clone size: .; D gene: .; CDR3 protein: CASSLGRTTDRNTEAFF; CDR3 DNA: TGTGCCAGCAGCTTGGGACGGACAACGGACAGGAACACTGAAGCTTTCTTT
V gene: TRBV5-1; J gene: TRBJ2-1; clone size: .; D gene: .; CDR3 protein: CASSFKRDNEQFF; CDR3 DNA: TGCGCCAGCAGCTTCAAGCGGGACAATGAGCAGTTCTTC
V gene: TRBV6-5; J gene: TRBJ1-2; clone size: .; D gene: TRBD1; CDR3 protein: CASRPTGGIGRGYTF; CDR3 DNA: TGTGCCAGCAGACCGACAGGGGGCATTGGGAGGGGCTACACCTTC
V gene: TRBV28; J gene: TRBJ1-3; clone size: .; D gene: .; CDR3 protein: CASSSSDRVVNTIYF; CDR3 DNA: .
V gene: TRBV27; J gene: TRBJ1-2; clone size: .; D gene: TRBD1; CDR3 protein: CASSLFPGQSYGYTF; CDR3 DNA: TGTGCCAGCAGTTTATTCCCGGGACAGTCCTATGGCTACACCTTC
V gene: TRBV6-5; J gene: TRBJ2-7; clone size: .; D gene: TRBD2; CDR3 protein: CASSRLREPSYEQYF; CDR3 DNA: TGTGCCAGCAGTCGCTTGCGGGAGCCCTCCTACGAGCAGTACTTC
V gene: TRBV19; J gene: TRBJ1-5; clone size: .; D gene: TRBD1; CDR3 protein: CASAGQGNQPQHF; CDR3 DNA: TGTGCCAGTGCGGGACAGGGAAATCAGCCCCAGCATTTT
V gene: TRBV5-1; J gene: TRBJ2-7; clone size: few; D gene: .; CDR3 protein: CASSSLGGQGTSYEQYF; CDR3 DNA: TGCGCCAGCAGCTCCTTGGGCGGGCAGGGGACCTCCTACGAGCAGTACTTC
V gene: TRBV29-1; J gene: TRBJ1-2; clone size: .; D gene: .; CDR3 protein: CSVRGWALDGYTF; CDR3 DNA: TGCAGCGTTAGGGGGTGGGCCCTCGATGGCTACACCTTC
V gene: TRBV28; J gene: TRBJ2-1; clone size: .; D gene: TRBD2; CDR3 protein: CASSTWTSGVSSYNEQFF; CDR3 DNA: TGTGCCAGCAGTACCTGGACTAGCGGGGTTAGCTCCTACAATGAGCAGTTCTTC
V gene: TRBV18; J gene: TRBJ2-3; clone size: .; D gene: TRBD1; CDR3 protein: CASSPGTGTDTQYF; CDR3 DNA: TGTGCCAGCTCACCCGGGACAGGAACAGATACGCAGTATTTT
V gene: TRBV4-1; J gene: TRBJ1-4; clone size: .; D gene: TRBD1; CDR3 protein: CASSPIFDGGRQGRITNEKLFF; CDR3 DNA: TGCGCCAGCAGCCCAATCTTTGATGGGGGTCGACAGGGCCGTATAACTAATGAAAAACTGTTTTTT
V gene: TRBV30; J gene: TRBJ1-5; clone size: .; D gene: .; CDR3 protein: CAWSPGQVSNQPQHF; CDR3 DNA: TGTGCCTGGAGCCCCGGACAAGTTAGCAATCAGCCCCAGCATTTT
V gene: TRBV10-3; J gene: TRBJ1-6; clone size: .; D gene: TRBD1; CDR3 protein: CAIRGQGGNSPLHF; CDR3 DNA: TGTGCCATCAGGGGACAGGGAGGAAATTCACCCCTCCACTTT
V gene: TRBV5-4; J gene: TRBJ2-3; clone size: .; D gene: TRBD1; CDR3 protein: CASSLAPGGRNPANTDTQYF; CDR3 DNA: TGTGCCAGCAGCTTGGCTCCAGGGGGCCGGAACCCCGCGAACACAGATACGCAGTATTTT
V gene: TRBV9; J gene: TRBJ2-1; clone size: .; D gene: TRBD2; CDR3 protein: CASSVGGGSGYNEQFF; CDR3 DNA: TGTGCCAGCAGCGTAGGTGGCGGGAGTGGGTACAATGAGCAGTTCTTC
V gene: TRBV7-8; J gene: TRBJ2-7; clone size: once; D gene: TRBD1; CDR3 protein: CASRRVAGTGDTYEQYF; CDR3 DNA: TGTGCCAGCAGGCGGGTGGCCGGGACAGGGGATACCTACGAGCAGTACTTC
V gene: TRBV5-4; J gene: TRBJ2-1; clone size: .; D gene: TRBD2; CDR3 protein: CASSLISGSLYNEQFF; CDR3 DNA: TGTGCCAGCAGCCTAATTAGCGGGAGTCTCTACAATGAGCAGTTCTTC
V gene: TRBV30; J gene: TRBJ2-3; clone size: .; D gene: TRBD1; CDR3 protein: CAWTSRGTDTQYF; CDR3 DNA: TGTGCCTGGACTTCCAGGGGGACAGATACGCAGTATTTT
V gene: TRBV5-4; J gene: TRBJ2-4; clone size: .; D gene: .; CDR3 protein: CASSWGDSLGDIQYF; CDR3 DNA: TGTGCCAGCAGCTGGGGGGACAGCCTAGGGGACATTCAGTACTTC
V gene: TRBV7-9; J gene: TRBJ2-6; clone size: .; D gene: TRBD2; CDR3 protein: CASSSSGTYSGANVLTF; CDR3 DNA: TGTGCCAGCAGCAGTAGCGGGACTTACTCTGGGGCCAACGTCCTGACTTTC
V gene: TRBV6-6; J gene: TRBJ2-7; clone size: .; D gene: .; CDR3 protein: CASSSTGSYEQYF; CDR3 DNA: TGTGCCAGCAGTTCCACGGGTTCCTACGAGCAGTACTTC
V gene: TRBV19; J gene: TRBJ2-3; clone size: .; D gene: .; CDR3 protein: CASSIGRPGITDTQYF; CDR3 DNA: TGTGCCAGTAGTATCGGTAGACCGGGTATCACAGATACGCAGTATTTT
V gene: TRBV27; J gene: TRBJ1-3; clone size: .; D gene: .; CDR3 protein: CASSFGGSGNTIYF; CDR3 DNA: TGTGCCAGCAGTTTCGGGGGCTCTGGAAACACCATATATTTT
V gene: TRBV4-3; J gene: TRBJ2-7; clone size: .; D gene: TRBD2; CDR3 protein: CASSQLAGTPGEQYF; CDR3 DNA: TGCGCCAGCAGCCAACTAGCGGGTACCCCGGGGGAGCAGTACTTC
V gene: TRBV4-1; J gene: TRBJ2-3; clone size: .; D gene: TRBD2; CDR3 protein: CASSHSSGRSTDTQYF; CDR3 DNA: TGCGCCAGCAGCCACTCTAGCGGGAGGAGCACAGATACGCAGTATTTT
V gene: TRBV28; J gene: TRBJ2-3; clone size: .; D gene: .; CDR3 protein: CASSLAADTQYF; CDR3 DNA: TGTGCCAGCAGTCTGGCAGCAGATACGCAGTATTTT
V gene: TRBV19; J gene: TRBJ2-5; clone size: once; D gene: TRBD2; CDR3 protein: CARLCRLAVQETQYF; CDR3 DNA: TGTGCCAGGCTATGCAGACTAGCGGTCCAAGAGACCCAGTACTTC
V gene: TRBV2; J gene: TRBJ1-2; clone size: .; D gene: .; CDR3 protein: CASSELLGGYTF; CDR3 DNA: TGTGCCAGCAGCGAATTACTCGGTGGCTACACCTTC
V gene: TRBV21-1; J gene: TRBJ1-1; clone size: .; D gene: .; CDR3 protein: CASTTDLNTEAFF; CDR3 DNA: TGTGCCAGCACGACAGACCTGAACACTGAAGCTTTCTTT
V gene: TRBV19; J gene: TRBJ1-2; clone size: .; D gene: .; CDR3 protein: CASSPSGYGDGYTF; CDR3 DNA: TGTGCCAGTAGTCCATCAGGGTACGGAGATGGCTACACCTTC
V gene: TRBV5-1; J gene: TRBJ2-3; clone size: once; D gene: TRBD2; CDR3 protein: CASSLVGTSGRGDTQYF; CDR3 DNA: TGCGCCAGCAGCTTGGTCGGCACTAGCGGGAGAGGGGATACGCAGTATTTT
V gene: TRBV4-1; J gene: TRBJ2-7; clone size: .; D gene: TRBD1; CDR3 protein: CASSQDSTGGFLYEQYF; CDR3 DNA: TGCGCCAGCAGCCAAGATTCGACAGGGGGCTTCTTGTACGAGCAGTACTTC
V gene: TRBV19; J gene: TRBJ2-6; clone size: .; D gene: .; CDR3 protein: CASSIPNSGANVLTF; CDR3 DNA: TGTGCCAGTAGTATCCCTAACTCTGGGGCCAACGTCCTGACTTTC
V gene: TRBV7-9; J gene: TRBJ2-1; clone size: .; D gene: TRBD1; CDR3 protein: CASSLVKGQYNEQFF; CDR3 DNA: TGTGCCAGCAGCTTAGTCAAGGGACAGTACAATGAGCAGTTCTTC
V gene: TRBV10-3; J gene: TRBJ1-5; clone size: .; D gene: TRBD1; CDR3 protein: CAISESVLGQGRNQPQHF; CDR3 DNA: TGTGCCATCAGTGAGTCGGTTCTTGGACAGGGACGCAATCAGCCCCAGCATTTT
V gene: TRBV6-5; J gene: TRBJ2-2; clone size: once; D gene: TRBD2; CDR3 protein: CASSWTSGDGELFF; CDR3 DNA: TGTGCCAGCAGTTGGACTAGCGGGGACGGGGAGCTGTTTTTT
V gene: TRBV18; J gene: TRBJ2-5; clone size: .; D gene: TRBD1; CDR3 protein: CASSPGTVFETQYF; CDR3 DNA: TGTGCCAGCTCACCTGGGACAGTCTTTGAGACCCAGTACTTC
V gene: TRBV27; J gene: TRBJ1-6; clone size: .; D gene: TRBD1; CDR3 protein: CASSYDRVLNSPLHF; CDR3 DNA: TGTGCCAGCAGTTACGACAGGGTGTTGAATTCACCCCTCCACTTT
V gene: TRBV7-3; J gene: TRBJ2-2; clone size: .; D gene: TRBD1; CDR3 protein: CASSRDRGRPGELFF; CDR3 DNA: TGTGCCAGCAGTCGGGACAGGGGAAGACCCGGGGAGCTGTTTTTT
V gene: TRBV7-2; J gene: TRBJ1-5; clone size: .; D gene: .; CDR3 protein: CASSLERNYNQPQHF; CDR3 DNA: TGTGCCAGCAGCCTCGAGAGGAACTACAATCAGCCCCAGCATTTT
V gene: TRBV30; J gene: TRBJ2-3; clone size: .; D gene: TRBD2; CDR3 protein: CAWNLAEMGDTQYF; CDR3 DNA: TGTGCCTGGAATCTAGCGGAGATGGGAGATACGCAGTATTTT